The 9 T cell receptor beta chains below all came from one sample that was sequenced in a study of blood T cells in healthy people across ages. Using a J-beta primer mix together with a sample-barcoded 5' primer, a second PCR was run for roughly 6 to 11 cycles. Using its own MiXCR run on the 5' RACE reads, TCRdb lists one record per CDR3 protein. This sample carries about 840,000 distinct CDR3 sequences, about 27% of them seen once, and the ten largest clones take roughly a tenth. These data are also associated with another study on T cells of mothers and their children.

The source material was blood. The receptors were sampled from a woman in her forties in good health.

In its sample, this clonotype was seen a few times. The rearrangement joins TRBV2 to TRBJ2-1; 11 bases fit TRBD2. V dropped 8 bases and J dropped 0; count of bases not matched to a gene: 15. This CDR3 has 19 amino acids. CDR1 and CDR2 (germline): SNHLY, FYNNEI. The CDR3 DNA reads TGTGCCAGCGTCTCTAACCCTAGCGGGGGGTCCAACTCCTACAATGAGCAGTTCTTC. It yields the protein CASVSNPSGGSNSYNEQFF.

This clonotype was counted only a few times. This chain uses TRBV2 with TRBJ1-2, with 7 bases matching TRBD1. Germline V gene data show CDR1 as SNHLY and CDR2 as FYNNEI. V shed 6 bases, J shed 6 bases, and the junction held 10 bases outside the gene matches. The CDR3 sequence is 14 residues long. The CDR3 coding sequence is TGTGCCAGCAGGGCGGGCAGGGGGGAAAATGGCTACACCTTC. It codes for CASRAGRGENGYTF.

This chain connects TRBV3-1 to TRBJ1-1; TRBD1 agrees at 9 bases. The CDR3 contains 18 residues. The germline CDR1 and CDR2 sequences are LGHDT and YNNKEL (reference sequence). J gave up 0 bases and V 6 bases, and 14 bases lay outside the gene matches. This CDR3 reads CASSPSGTGWVMNTEAFF. Written as DNA, the CDR3 is TGTGCCAGCAGTCCCTCCGGGACAGGGTGGGTGATGAACACTGAAGCTTTCTTT.

The gene calls are TRBV12-3 or TRBV12-4 and TRBJ2-1; TRBD2 agrees at 12 bases. V dropped 1 base and J dropped 8; count of bases not matched to a gene: 9. The CDR3 contains 17 residues. In nucleotides, the CDR3 is TGTGCCAGCAGTTTAGATCTAGCGGGAGGGCGTTGGGATGAGCAGTTCTTC. Its protein is CASSLDLAGGRWDEQFF.

About this clonotype: A much larger clone is a single base away; this may be a read error. The chain links TRBV2 to TRBJ2-6, with D tentatively TRBD1 or TRBD2 (5 bases each). Germline V lookup: CDR1 SNHLY, CDR2 FYNNEI. This CDR3 spans 17 amino acids. CDR3 DNA: TGTGCCAGCAGTGTCGCTGTTTTGGGGGTTAGGGCCAACGTCCCGACTTTC. Protein product: CASSVAVLGVRANVPTF.

Only a few counts were recorded for this clonotype. This chain uses TRBV28 with TRBJ1-4; no clear D. CDR1 and CDR2 from the germline V gene are MDHEN and SYDVKM. V was cut by 5 bases and J by 7 bases, with 5 bases left in between. The CDR3 covers 11 residues. The CDR3 loop is CASSHSEKLFF. DNA for the CDR3: TGTGCCAGCAGTCATAGTGAAAAACTGTTTTTT.

This clonotype showed up just a few times. The chain couples TRBV5-1 to TRBJ2-7; D is undetermined. The CDR3 is made up of 13 amino acids. Germline values: CDR1 SGHRS, CDR2 YFSETQ. Between the trimmed V and J ends, which lost 1 base and 7 bases, there was a span of 12 bases. This CDR3 is CASSLTPPREQYF. The CDR3 nucleotides read TGCGCCAGCAGCTTGACGCCCCCTAGGGAGCAGTACTTC. The full variable domain, its missing parts supplied by reference TRBV5-1 and TRBJ2-7, is KAGVTQTPRYLIKTRGQQVTLSCSPISGHRSVSWYQQTPGQGLQFLFEYFSETQRNKGNFPGRFSGRQFSNSRSEMNVSTLELGDSALYLCASSLTPPREQYFGPGTRLTVT.

This clonotype occurred a few times. The chain has TRBV12-3 or TRBV12-4 and TRBJ2-1; D gene unclear. Trimming left V 5 bases short and J 10 bases short, with 15 bases between. This CDR3 contains 13 residues. The CDR3 DNA reads TGTGCCAGCAGTCTTGATAATACAATGGAGCAGTTCTTC. It translates to CASSLDNTMEQFF.

The chain couples TRBV7-2 to TRBJ2-1; TRBD1 matches at 8 bases. J was trimmed by 10 bases and V by 6 bases; bases with no gene match: 8. Germline V lookup: CDR1 SGHTA, CDR2 FQGNSA. The CDR3 consists of 13 residues. The CDR3 coding sequence is TGTGCCAGCAGATCAACAGGGGGACGGGAGCAGTTCTTC. It codes for CASRSTGGREQFF.